Shown below are 29 T cell receptor beta chains from a single sample sequenced in a study of spatial heterogeneity in lung cancer. TCRdb reprocessed the 5' RACE reads via MiXCR and lists one record per CDR3 protein. The data hold some 29,000 distinct CDR3 sequences, with 7.5% to 10% observed a single time. The time point denotes: sample taken at primary tumor resection. In each case, whole RNA from tumor, nontumor lung or frozen PBMC was sequenced unsorted. The source was PBMCs, collected at surgery. These TCRs come from a female donor with early-stage non-small cell lung cancer.

In its sample, this clonotype was seen once. A much bigger clone sits one base away, suggesting this may be a read error. The chain recombines TRBV3-1 with TRBJ2-6; D is unclear. The CDR3 contains 15 residues. Germline V CDR1 and CDR2: LGHDT, YNNKEL (reference sequence). This CDR3 reads CASSQGTAGVNVLTF. The DNA of the CDR3 is TGTGCCAGCAGCCAAGGGACGGCTGGGGTCAACGTCCTGACTTTC.

This clonotype has at least ten counts. The chain joins TRBV18 to TRBJ2-5; D gene uncertain. The CDR3 totals 15 residues. Germline CDR1 and CDR2: KGHSH and LQKENI. Deletions cut 0 bases from V and 1 base from J, with 9 bases between. The DNA for the CDR3 is TGTGCCAGCTCACCACCAGGCAGTTTCCAAGAGACCCAGTACTTC. This gives the protein CASSPPGSFQETQYF.

This clonotype was seen a few times. The V call is TRBV3-1, the J call TRBJ2-2; 8 bases are a match to TRBD1. The CDR3 is 17 residues long. With V trimmed by 1 base and J by 2 bases, 6 bases remained unmatched. Germline V gene data show CDR1 as LGHDT and CDR2 as YNNKEL (reference sequence). The CDR3 DNA sequence: TGTGCCAGCAGCCAAGGGCGGACAGGGTTCAACACCGGGGAGCTGTTTTTT. It is translated as CASSQGRTGFNTGELFF. Full variable domain (outside the CDR3, taken from reference TRBV3-1 and TRBJ2-2): DTAVSQTPKYLVTQMGNDKSIKCEQNLGHDTMYWYKQDSKKFLKIMFSYNNKELIINETVPNRFSPKSPDKAHLNLHINSLELGDSAVYFCASSQGRTGFNTGELFFGEGSRLTVL.

This clonotype was found a few times. The V call is TRBV4-2, the J call TRBJ2-3; tentative D call: TRBD1 (5 bases). This CDR3 spans 14 amino acids. With 4 bases removed from V and 5 bases from J, the gap between germline ends came to 13 bases. The germline V gene has CDR1 LGHNA and CDR2 YNFKEQ. The CDR3 nucleotides read TGTGCCAGCAGCCCAACGAGTACAGGAGATACGCAGTATTTT. Its translation: CASSPTSTGDTQYF.

This clonotype has ten or more counts. V usage is TRBV3-1 and J usage is TRBJ1-4; D is ambiguous. The germline V gene has CDR1 LGHDT and CDR2 YNNKEL (reference sequence). The CDR3 covers 15 residues. The V and J ends lost 3 bases and 6 bases respectively, with 14 bases between them. The CDR3 nucleotides read TGTGCCAGCAGCCACAGACGCCGGTCAGATGAAAAACTGTTTTTT. Residues: CASSHRRRSDEKLFF.

This clonotype occurred a few times. V usage is TRBV5-6 and J usage is TRBJ1-5, with 9 bases aligning to TRBD1. V was clipped by 1 base and J by 5 bases; unmatched bases: 7. This CDR3 has 16 residues. Germline assignment: CDR1 SGHDT and CDR2 YYEEEE. The CDR3 nucleotides read TGTGCCAGCAGCTTGAACGGACAGGGGTATTATCAGCCCCAGCATTTT. Translating gives CASSLNGQGYYQPQHF.

This chain uses TRBV6-2 or TRBV6-3 with TRBJ1-4; 9 positions match TRBD1. Germline V lookup: CDR1 MNHEY, CDR2 SVGEGT. The V gene end was trimmed by 10 bases and the J gene end by 5 bases; junction bases not matched to a gene: 5. This CDR3 contains 13 residues. This CDR3 is CATSDRGNEKLFF. The CDR3 DNA reads as TGTGCCACTTCGGACAGGGGAAATGAAAAACTGTTTTTT.

By sample share, this clonotype is medium-sized. The rearrangement links TRBV5-5 to TRBJ2-7, with D tentatively TRBD2 (7 bases). CDR1 and CDR2 (germline): SGHKS, YYEKEE (reference sequence). With 1 base removed from V and 4 bases from J, the gap between germline ends came to 18 bases. The CDR3 spans 16 residues. The CDR3 DNA is TGTGCCAGCAGCTTGAGTTCGGGGGGCGCGGAATACGAGCAGTACGTC. This encodes CASSLSSGGAEYEQYV.

A few counts support this clonotype. This chain joins TRBV5-1 and TRBJ2-1, with TRBD1 matching 10 bases. Germline assignment: CDR1 SGHRS and CDR2 YFSETQ. The CDR3 length is 16 residues. J was trimmed by 2 bases and V by 5 bases; bases with no gene match: 7. DNA for the CDR3: TGCGCCAGCAGTGGAGCGGGACAGGGGACCTACAATGAGCAGTTCTTC. This translates into CASSGAGQGTYNEQFF. The full variable domain, its missing parts supplied by reference TRBV5-1 and TRBJ2-1, is KAGVTQTPRYLIKTRGQQVTLSCSPISGHRSVSWYQQTPGQGLQFLFEYFSETQRNKGNFPGRFSGRQFSNSRSEMNVSTLELGDSALYLCASSGAGQGTYNEQFFGPGTRLTVL.

The chain carries TRBV5-1 and TRBJ1-2; unclear D gene. The CDR3 spans 14 residues. Germline CDR1 is SGHRS and CDR2 is YFSETQ. V gave up 4 bases and J gave up 3 bases, with 13 bases separating them. The CDR3 bases are TGCGCCAGCAGCCCGGGGAGGGCCCACTATGGCTACACCTTC. Protein sequence: CASSPGRAHYGYTF.

The rearrangement joins TRBV6-6 to TRBJ2-6; 7 nucleotides agree with TRBD2. Germline V gives CDR1 MNHNY, CDR2 SVGAGI (reference sequence). J lost 1 base, V lost 4 bases, and 7 bases had no gene match. CDR3 length: 17 residues. As DNA, the CDR3 is TGTGCCAGCAGTTCCGGGACTATCGTTTCTGGGGCCAACGTCCTGACTTTC. Translating it yields CASSSGTIVSGANVLTF.

Here the CDR3 DNA reads TGTGCCAGCAGTTTAGTCATCTGGCCACCCAACCCGTCTGGAAACACCATATATTTT. It is translated as CASSLVIWPPNPSGNTIYF. The V and J genes are TRBV28 and TRBJ1-3; D remains unclear. The CDR3 is 19 amino acids. Looked up from germline, CDR1 is MDHEN and CDR2 is SYDVKM. Deletions cut 2 bases from V and 1 base from J, with 21 bases between.

This clonotype was observed many times. This chain uses TRBV7-3 with TRBJ2-2; the D is unclear. Trimming shortened V by 4 bases and J by 0 bases, and 12 bases separated the two germline ends. Looked up from germline, CDR1 is SGHTA and CDR2 is FQGTGA. CDR3 length: 16 amino acids. CDR3 sequence (DNA): TGTGCCAGCAGCTCCGGGCCCCCCGCGAACACCGGGGAGCTGTTTTTT. It is translated as CASSSGPPANTGELFF.

A note on this clonotype: Given a much more abundant clone one base away, this may be a read error. The chain combines TRBV7-2 with TRBJ2-1, with 13 bases matching TRBD2. This CDR3 is 16 amino acids long. The germline gives CDR1 SGHTA, CDR2 FQGNSA. In nucleotides, the CDR3 is TGTGCCGGCAGCTTCGGACTAGCGGGGGCCTACAATGAGCAGTTCTTC. Translated: CAGSFGLAGAYNEQFF.

This clonotype has a handful of counts. The CDR3 nucleotides read TGTGCCAGCAGCTTAGTACCGGGACAGGGGGCGGGTCAGCCCCAGCATTTT. Protein sequence: CASSLVPGQGAGQPQHF. J is TRBJ1-5 and V is TRBV7-9; 12 nucleotides line up with TRBD1. This CDR3 has 17 amino acids. Germline assignment: CDR1 SEHNR and CDR2 FQNEAQ (reference sequence). The V gene end was trimmed by 1 base and the J gene end by 6 bases; junction bases not matched to a gene: 7. Full variable domain (missing parts from reference TRBV7-9 and TRBJ1-5): DTGVSQNPRHKITKRGQNVTFRCDPISEHNRLYWYRQTLGQGPEFLTYFQNEAQLEKSRLLSDRFSAERPKGSFSTLEIQRTEQGDSAMYLCASSLVPGQGAGQPQHFGDGTRLSIL.

This clonotype was detected ten times or more. The rearrangement joins TRBV19 to TRBJ2-7; 7 bases align to TRBD1. The CDR3 is made up of 14 amino acids. Losses at the gene ends were 5 bases for V and 4 bases for J; bases not matched to a gene: 8. CDR1 and CDR2 from the germline V gene are LNHDA and SQIVND (reference sequence). The CDR3 here is CASSPPGQPYEQYF. In nucleotides, the CDR3 is TGTGCCAGTAGTCCCCCGGGACAGCCTTACGAGCAGTACTTC.

This clonotype was seen at least ten times. V and J are TRBV21-1 and TRBJ1-5. TRBV21-1 is flagged as a pseudogene. The CDR3 is 19 amino acids. CDR3 sequence: CASSRVLGGPGGGNQPQHF. Written as DNA, the CDR3 is TGTGCCAGCAGCAGGGTGTTGGGGGGTCCGGGAGGTGGCAATCAGCCCCAGCATTTT.

The chain is built from TRBV4-2 and TRBJ1-4; TRBD1 is a possible D gene (6 bases). In germline, CDR1 is LGHNA, CDR2 YNFKEQ. V was clipped by 1 base and J by 7 bases, with 16 bases between them. The CDR3 consists of 16 residues. The CDR3 protein is CASSQVSGESGEKLFF. CDR3 nucleotide sequence: TGTGCCAGCAGCCAAGTCTCAGGGGAAAGCGGTGAAAAACTGTTTTTT.

This clonotype came up many times. The chain has TRBV7-3 and TRBJ2-3; D possibly corresponds to TRBD2 (6 bases). The CDR3 spans 16 residues. Looked up from germline, CDR1 is SGHTA and CDR2 is FQGTGA. Trimming cost V 1 base and J 4 bases, with 15 bases left between them. CDR3 nucleotides: TGTGCCAGCAGCTTAATCGGCGGGGAAGCCGCAGATACGCAGTATTTT. This encodes CASSLIGGEAADTQYF.

This clonotype is termed medium-sized. The chain couples TRBV7-8 to TRBJ1-1; D ambiguous. CDR3 size: 13 residues. Trimming took 0 bases from V and 8 from J, leaving 10 bases between them. Germline V lookup: CDR1 SGHVS, CDR2 FQNEAQ. CDR3 sequence (DNA): TGTGCCAGCAGCTTAGCTGGGGTACTAGAAGCTTTCTTT. Its protein is CASSLAGVLEAFF.

The table lists this clonotype with many counts. The rearrangement links TRBV7-2 to TRBJ2-5; TRBD1 matches at 9 bases. J was trimmed by 1 base and V by 5 bases; bases with no gene match: 5. This CDR3 contains 15 residues. Germline V CDR1 and CDR2: SGHTA, FQGNSA. DNA of the CDR3: TGTGCCAGCAGCCCACAGGGGGCGTTCCAAGAGACCCAGTACTTC. Its protein product is CASSPQGAFQETQYF.

This clonotype was counted at least ten times. This chain uses TRBV10-3 with TRBJ1-4; no reliable D call. V shed 4 bases and J shed 8 bases, with 11 bases lying between them. The length of the CDR3 is 13 residues. Germline V gives CDR1 ENHRY, CDR2 SYGVKD. DNA of the CDR3: TGTGCCATCAGTGCTGGGAGGTGGGAAAAACTGTTTTTT. As protein: CAISAGRWEKLFF.

The sample holds many counts of this clonotype. The chain recombines TRBV6-2 or TRBV6-3 with TRBJ2-1; D might be TRBD2 (6 bases). Germline CDR1 and CDR2: MNHEY and SVGEGT. The CDR3 spans 15 residues. With 5 bases removed from V and 3 bases from J, the gap between germline ends came to 14 bases. DNA for the CDR3: TGTGCCAGCAGTCGCCCGGGACTCCTCTACAATGAGCAGTTCTTC. Amino acids: CASSRPGLLYNEQFF.

This clonotype was observed a handful of times. The CDR3 region is CASSFEGQGNSPLHF. CDR3 DNA: TGTGCCAGCAGCTTTGAGGGACAGGGGAATTCACCCCTCCACTTT. The chain uses TRBV5-6 and TRBJ1-6, with 10 positions matching TRBD1. Germline V gives CDR1 SGHDT, CDR2 YYEEEE. This CDR3 has 15 amino acids. V was pared by 2 bases and J by 7 bases, with 3 bases of the junction left unmatched.

This clonotype is classed as medium-sized. This chain joins TRBV29-1 and TRBJ2-2; maybe TRBD2 (5 bases). V shed 4 bases and J shed 7 bases, with 10 bases lying between them. Germline CDR1 and CDR2: SQVTM and ANQGSEA. The CDR3 totals 12 residues. The CDR3 reads CSVVQRVGELFF. The CDR3 nucleotides are TGCAGCGTTGTACAGAGGGTCGGGGAGCTGTTTTTT.

This clonotype was recorded many times. The chain joins TRBV28 to TRBJ2-7; D might be TRBD1 or TRBD2, each matching 5 bases. V gave up 5 bases and J gave up 0 bases, with 14 bases separating them. Germline CDR1 MDHEN, CDR2 SYDVKM. The CDR3 runs to 15 residues. This CDR3 reads CASSTRGLSSYEQYF. CDR3 bases: TGTGCCAGCAGTACCCGGGGCCTGAGCTCCTACGAGCAGTACTTC.

The rearrangement joins TRBV27 to TRBJ1-4; 8 bases agree with TRBD1. V trimming: 3 bases; J trimming: 8 bases; junction bases outside the gene matches: 5. The CDR3 covers 14 residues. Germline V gene data show CDR1 as MNHEY and CDR2 as SMNVEV (reference sequence). CDR3 nucleotides: TGTGCCAGCAGTTTTCAGGGGGCCCTCGAAAAACTGTTTTTT. Translated, it gives CASSFQGALEKLFF.

Notes on this clonotype: Since the CDR3 does not end with the conserved phenylalanine or tryptophan, this likely comes from a read error. The chain employs TRBV6-6 and TRBJ2-1; the match to TRBD2 covers 13 bases. The CDR3 extends over 15 amino acids. Germline assignment: CDR1 MNHNY and CDR2 SVGAGI (reference sequence). The CDR3 nucleotides are TGTGCCAGCAGTAACTCGGGACTAGCGGGATCTGAGCAGTTCTCC. Translated, it gives CASSNSGLAGSEQFS.

Only a few counts were recorded for this clonotype. The CDR3, as DNA: TGTGCCAGCAGCTTTAATAGCGGGGGCCCCTCCAATGAGCAGTTCTTC. Its translation is CASSFNSGGPSNEQFF. The chain employs TRBV11-2 and TRBJ2-1; the match to TRBD2 covers 9 bases. CDR1 is SGHAT and CDR2 is FQNNGV in the germline V gene. The CDR3 runs 16 residues. V was pared by 3 bases and J by 6 bases, with 9 bases of the junction left unmatched.